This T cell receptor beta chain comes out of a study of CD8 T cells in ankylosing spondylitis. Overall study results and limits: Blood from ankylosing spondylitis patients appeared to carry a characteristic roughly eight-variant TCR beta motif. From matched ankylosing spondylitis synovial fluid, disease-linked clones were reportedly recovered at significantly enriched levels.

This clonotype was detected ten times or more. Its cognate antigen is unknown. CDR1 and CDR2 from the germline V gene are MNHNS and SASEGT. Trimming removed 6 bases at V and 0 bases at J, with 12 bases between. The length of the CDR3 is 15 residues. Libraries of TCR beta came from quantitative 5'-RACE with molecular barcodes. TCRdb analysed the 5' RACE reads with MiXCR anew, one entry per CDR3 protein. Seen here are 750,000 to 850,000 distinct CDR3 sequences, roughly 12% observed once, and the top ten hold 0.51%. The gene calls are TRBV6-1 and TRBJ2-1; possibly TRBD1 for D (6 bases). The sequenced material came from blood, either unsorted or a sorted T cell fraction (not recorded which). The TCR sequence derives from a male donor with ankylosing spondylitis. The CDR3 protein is CASSRTASSYNEQFF. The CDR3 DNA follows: TGTGCCAGCAGCCGGACAGCGAGCTCCTACAATGAGCAGTTCTTC.